The 13 T cell receptor beta chains below all came from one sample that was sequenced in a study of STAT5B mutations in CD4+ large granular lymphocyte leukemia. TCRdb's copy holds only in-frame clones and misses some; the assay was immunoSEQ multiplex PCR. The table lists about 37,000 clones, around nine tenths of them singletons. The sample taken for sequencing was CD4+ T cells from blood buffy coats. Receptors were obtained from a human donor in good health.

This clone was found once. The CDR3 region is CASSEGQRYNSPLHF. DNA for the CDR3: TGTGCCAGCAGTGAGGGACAGAGGTATAATTCACCCCTCCACTTT. The chain uses TRBV2 and TRBJ1-6, with 7 bases identical to TRBD1. The CDR3 sequence is 15 residues long. Looked up from germline, CDR1 is SNHLY and CDR2 is FYNNEI. Trimming removed 3 bases from V and 4 bases from J; junction bases left unmatched: 3.

This chain connects TRBV2 to TRBJ2-1, with D tentatively TRBD2 (5 bases). Trimming took off 4 bases at V and 6 bases at J, with 10 bases between the two ends. CDR1 and CDR2 from the germline V gene are SNHLY and FYNNEI. The length of the CDR3 is 13 residues. Here the CDR3 DNA reads TGTGCCAGCAGTGGGGAGTCGGGCAATGAGCAGTTCTTC. Encoded protein: CASSGESGNEQFF. Based on the CDR3 plus reference TRBV2 and TRBJ2-1, the full variable domain is EPEVTQTPSHQVTQMGQEVILRCVPISNHLYFYWYRQILGQKVEFLVSFYNNEISEKSEIFDDQFSVERPDGSNFTLKIRSTKLEDSAMYFCASSGESGNEQFFGPGTRLTVL.

This chain uses TRBV7-9 with TRBJ1-4; 7 bases line up with TRBD1. The CDR3 is 14 amino acids. The J segment lost 10 bases and the V segment lost 4 bases, leaving 9 bases of the junction unmatched. CDR1 SEHNR and CDR2 FQNEAQ come from the germline V gene (reference sequence). The CDR3 sequence: CASSSGQDRVKLFF. For the CDR3, the DNA is TGTGCCAGCAGCTCCGGACAGGATAGGGTAAAACTGTTTTTT.

V usage is TRBV6-6 and J usage is TRBJ2-2; TRBD1 matches 9 bases. CDR1 MNHNY and CDR2 SVGAGI come from the germline V gene (reference sequence). With V trimmed by 2 bases and J by 3 bases, 1 base remained unmatched. The CDR3 is 15 amino acids. CDR3 sequence: CASSYGTGYTGELFF. The CDR3 nucleotides read TGTGCCAGCAGTTACGGGACAGGGTACACCGGGGAGCTGTTTTTT.

This chain joins TRBV28 and TRBJ2-1; 7 bases match TRBD2. The trim removed 2 bases at V and 1 base at J, leaving 5 bases unmatched. From germline, CDR1 is MDHEN and CDR2 SYDVKM. This CDR3 has 16 amino acids. The CDR3 protein is CASSLDTSASYNEQFF. The CDR3 region has the DNA TGTGCCAGCAGTTTAGATACTAGCGCTTCCTACAATGAGCAGTTCTTC.

With regard to this clone: Other DNA sequences within the sample encode an identical CDR3. This chain links TRBV2 with TRBJ2-7; 7 nucleotides match TRBD1. J was trimmed by 4 bases and V by 4 bases; bases with no gene match: 4. Germline lookup yields CDR1 SNHLY and CDR2 FYNNEI. CDR3 length: 13 amino acids. CDR3 amino acids: CASSGTGRYEQYF. Here the CDR3 DNA reads TGTGCCAGCAGTGGGACAGGTCGGTACGAGCAGTACTTC.

This clone was counted only a few times. The chain couples TRBV5-1 to TRBJ1-2; 8 bases map to TRBD1. Germline trimming cut 0 bases from V and 9 bases from J; bases unmatched to any gene: 4. This CDR3 has 13 residues. Germline assignment: CDR1 SGHRS and CDR2 YFSETQ. The DNA of the CDR3 is TGCGCCAGCAGCTTGGAACAGGGGGGACGCTACACCTTC. This gives the protein CASSLEQGGRYTF.

The J gene is TRBJ2-7, the V gene TRBV5-1, with TRBD2 matching 12 bases. V dropped 0 bases and J dropped 6; count of bases not matched to a gene: 10. CDR1 is SGHRS, CDR2 YFSETQ, per germline. The CDR3 has 17 residues. This CDR3 is CASSLARLAGAPLEQYF. DNA of the CDR3: TGCGCCAGCAGCTTGGCCCGACTAGCGGGGGCCCCTCTCGAGCAGTACTTC.

Regarding this clone: The same CDR3 arises from other DNA sequences in this sample as well. The CDR3: CASSILTGGTEAFF. The CDR3 DNA sequence: TGTGCCAGTAGTATCTTGACGGGGGGCACTGAAGCTTTCTTT. The chain couples TRBV19 to TRBJ1-1; D may be TRBD1 (5 bases). Trimming took 3 bases from V and 4 from J, leaving 12 bases between them. The CDR3 consists of 14 residues. Germline CDR1 is LNHDA and CDR2 is SQIVND (reference sequence).

This chain links TRBV19 with TRBJ1-4; tentative D call: TRBD1 (5 bases). The CDR3 loop spans 14 amino acids. Between the trimmed V and J ends, which lost 5 bases and 4 bases, there was a span of 11 bases. Per the germline V gene, CDR1 is LNHDA and CDR2 is SQIVND (reference sequence). The CDR3 bases are TGTGCCAGTAGTGCAGCGGGGCGTAATGAAAAACTGTTTTTT. It is translated as CASSAAGRNEKLFF. Looking up the rest from reference TRBV19 and TRBJ1-4 gives the full variable domain: DGGITQSPKYLFRKEGQNVTLSCEQNLNHDAMYWYRQDPGQGLRLIYYSQIVNDFQKGDIAEGYSVSREKKESFPLTVTSAQKNPTAFYLCASSAAGRNEKLFFGSGTQLSVL.

The chain couples TRBV10-1 to TRBJ2-1, with D possibly TRBD2 on 5 matching bases. This CDR3 has 15 residues. V was shortened by 3 bases and J by 5 bases, with 14 bases between the two germline ends. Germline-derived CDR1 and CDR2 are WNHNN and SYGVQD (reference sequence). The CDR3, as DNA: TGCGCCAGCAGTGACTCTTGGACTCCGAACAATGAGCAGTTCTTC. Its translation: CASSDSWTPNNEQFF.

V gene TRBV5-1 combines with J gene TRBJ1-2; unclear D gene. V lost 1 base to trimming and J lost 4 bases, with 23 bases between them. CDR3 length equals 18 residues. Germline-derived CDR1 and CDR2 are SGHRS and YFSETQ. The DNA for the CDR3 is TGCGCCAGCAGCTTGAATCCTACGTCAAGCTCTTCCTTCTATGGCTACACCTTC. This codes for CASSLNPTSSSSFYGYTF.

This sequence joins TRBV11-2 and TRBJ2-7; 9 bases match TRBD1. This CDR3 comprises 16 residues. CDR1 is SGHAT and CDR2 is FQNNGV in the germline V gene. V lost 5 bases and J lost 0; bases outside the gene matches: 8. CDR3 bases: TGTGCCAGCAGCCACTTCCGGGACAGGGCCTCCTACGAGCAGTACTTC. Its protein product is CASSHFRDRASYEQYF.